Presented here are 15 T cell receptor beta chains from one specimen sequenced in a study of Graves' ophthalmopathy and Graves' hyperthyroidism. As the template, RNA transcripts were used to amplify TCR beta CDR3 regions. An initial RT-PCR round employing HTBI primers preceded a second-round multiplex PCR. Via MiXCR, TCRdb re-called the multiplex PCR reads, giving one row per CDR3 protein. The top ten clones hold roughly 4% of a sample with 560,000 or so distinct CDR3 sequences, less than 45% of them seen once. The sample was peripheral blood or thyroid tissue (not recorded which). The receptors stem from an adult man with Graves' hyperthyroidism.

The chain employs TRBV29-1 and TRBJ2-1; D assignment may be TRBD1 or TRBD2 (6 bases each). This CDR3 spans 14 amino acids. CDR1 is SQVTM and CDR2 is ANQGSEA in the germline V gene. The V end lost 5 bases, the J end lost 4 bases, and 15 bases lay between the germline ends. The CDR3, as DNA: TGCAGCGTTCGAGGGGGAGGTGCTTACAATGAGCAGTTCTTC. As protein: CSVRGGGAYNEQFF.

This clonotype was found many times. The chain has TRBV10-3 and TRBJ2-5; TRBD2 matches 8 bases. Germline lookup yields CDR1 ENHRY and CDR2 SYGVKD. V lost 10 bases to trimming and J lost 5 bases; unmatched junction nucleotides: 12. This CDR3 is 14 amino acids long. The CDR3 loop is CATSGGGGRETQYF. The CDR3 coding sequence is TGTGCCACCTCCGGAGGCGGGGGGAGGGAGACCCAGTACTTC.

This clonotype was found a few times. In nucleotides, the CDR3 is TGTGCCAGTAGTCCCCCGACCGGATTCTATGGCTACACCTTC. This translates into CASSPPTGFYGYTF. The chain recombines TRBV19 with TRBJ1-2; D gene ambiguous. V was trimmed by 5 bases and J by 4 bases, leaving 14 bases between them. This CDR3 is built from 14 residues. Germline V gene lookup returns CDR1 LNHDA and CDR2 SQIVND (reference sequence). The variable domain in full, with the rest retrieved from reference TRBV19 and TRBJ1-2, is DGGITQSPKYLFRKEGQNVTLSCEQNLNHDAMYWYRQDPGQGLRLIYYSQIVNDFQKGDIAEGYSVSREKKESFPLTVTSAQKNPTAFYLCASSPPTGFYGYTFGSGTRLTVV.

There are a few counts of this clonotype. The chain links TRBV12-3 or TRBV12-4 to TRBJ2-7; 7 bases agree with TRBD2. This CDR3 is 15 amino acids long. J lost 0 bases, V lost 6 bases, and 8 bases had no gene match. CDR3 amino acids: CASSPTSASSYEQYF. CDR3 coding DNA: TGTGCCAGCAGCCCAACTAGCGCGAGCTCCTACGAGCAGTACTTC.

This clonotype has ten or more counts. J is TRBJ1-5 and V is TRBV4-1; D remains unclear. The CDR3 extends over 14 amino acids. Germline V gene sequence: CDR1 MGHRA, CDR2 YSYEKL. Trimming pared 1 base from V and 5 bases from J, leaving 9 bases between. Here the CDR3 DNA reads TGCGCCAGCAGCCAAGGACGCCTGCATCAGCCCCAGCATTTT. This codes for CASSQGRLHQPQHF.

This clonotype was observed many times. The chain recombines TRBV7-2 with TRBJ2-5; TRBD1 might be the D (6 bases). Trimming shortened V by 1 base and J by 0 bases, and 9 bases separated the two germline ends. The CDR3 consists of 15 residues. Germline CDR1 is SGHTA and CDR2 is FQGNSA. Here the CDR3 reads CASSLGQADQETQYF. The CDR3 bases are TGTGCCAGCAGCTTAGGACAGGCGGACCAAGAGACCCAGTACTTC.

The V call is TRBV7-2, the J call TRBJ2-2; D is unclear. The CDR3 has 12 amino acids. Germline CDR1 SGHTA, CDR2 FQGNSA. The V gene lost 5 bases and the J gene lost 7 bases, with 8 bases spanning the gap. CDR3 coding DNA: TGTGCCAGCAGCGCCTGGGACGGGGAGCTGTTTTTT. Translating it yields CASSAWDGELFF.

CDR3 in amino acids: CASSYDSGRAVGGELFF. CDR3 nucleotides: TGTGCCAGCAGTTACGACAGCGGGAGGGCCGTAGGCGGGGAGCTGTTTTTT. V and J are TRBV6-5 and TRBJ2-2; TRBD2 matches 10 bases. The germline gives CDR1 MNHEY, CDR2 SVGAGI. This CDR3 spans 17 amino acids. V lost 2 bases, J lost 7 bases, and 10 bases stayed unmatched.

This clonotype has ten or more counts. V is TRBV20-1 and J is TRBJ1-1; 8 nucleotides match TRBD1. Germline assignment: CDR1 DFQATT and CDR2 SNEGSKA (reference sequence). V trimming: 2 bases; J trimming: 6 bases; junction bases outside the gene matches: 2. The CDR3 length is 12 residues. Here the CDR3 DNA reads TGCAGTGCTAGAAAGACAGGGGCTGAAGCTTTCTTT. Translated, it gives CSARKTGAEAFF.

In this sample, this clonotype turned up a few times. The CDR3 nucleotides are TGTGCCAGCAGTCGGCGGACAGGGAAGGGTGAAAAACTGTTTTTT. Protein product: CASSRRTGKGEKLFF. This chain joins TRBV2 and TRBJ1-4; 8 bases map to TRBD1. Germline CDR1 and CDR2: SNHLY and FYNNEI. This CDR3 has 15 amino acids. The trim removed 5 bases at V and 7 bases at J, leaving 9 bases unmatched.

This rearrangement joins TRBV27 to TRBJ2-7; 11 bases fit TRBD2. Germline CDR1 and CDR2: MNHEY and SMNVEV (reference sequence). The CDR3 covers 14 residues. The J segment lost 3 bases and the V segment lost 4 bases, leaving 2 bases of the junction unmatched. The CDR3 loop is CASSSLAGVYEQYF. The CDR3 DNA sequence: TGTGCCAGCAGTTCACTAGCGGGAGTCTACGAGCAGTACTTC.

This clonotype was seen a single time. This sequence joins TRBV5-4 and TRBJ2-3; possibly TRBD1 for D (6 bases). The CDR3 contains 14 residues. V was cut by 2 bases and J by 2 bases, with 9 bases left in between. CDR1 is SGHNT, CDR2 YYREEE, per germline (reference sequence). As DNA, the CDR3 is TGTGCCAGCAGCTTCGACAGGTTCACAGATACGCAGTATTTT. This encodes CASSFDRFTDTQYF.

This clonotype was observed at least ten times. The chain is built from TRBV25-1 and TRBJ1-6, with D uncertain. Germline loops: CDR1 MGHDK, CDR2 SYGVNS. Trimming removed 3 bases from V and 7 bases from J, with 13 bases in between. CDR3 length equals 15 residues. The CDR3 nucleotides read TGTGCCAGCAGTGAGTTGCGCCGAAACAATTCACCCCTCCACTTT. This sequence encodes CASSELRRNNSPLHF.

This clonotype has only a few counts. The chain has TRBV6-1 and TRBJ2-7; 7 bases map to TRBD1. V was pared by 6 bases and J by 1 base, with 9 bases of the junction left unmatched. This CDR3 comprises 15 residues. Germline V gene data show CDR1 as MNHNS and CDR2 as SASEGT. CDR3 nucleotides: TGTGCCAGCAGGGAACTCCGGGACAGATCCTACGAGCAGTACTTC. Amino acid sequence: CASRELRDRSYEQYF.

This clonotype was observed a handful of times. V is TRBV5-1 and J is TRBJ2-7; 9 bases fit TRBD2. V was pared by 0 bases and J by 3 bases, with 13 bases of the junction left unmatched. The CDR3 consists of 18 residues. CDR1 SGHRS and CDR2 YFSETQ come from the germline V gene. The CDR3 coding sequence is TGCGCCAGCAGCTTGGGAGGCCGCGGGAGGGCCGGGATCTACGAGCAGTACTTC. Its protein product is CASSLGGRGRAGIYEQYF.